The rows below give T cell receptor beta chains drawn from one sample of a study of shared clonotypes between healthy human individuals. Measured with immunoSEQ multiplex PCR; TCRdb has only the in-frame clones, and not every one. The table records around 120,000 clones, roughly 70% of them present only once. Source material: memory CD8+ T cells sorted from blood. All receptors derive from a woman aged 25 to 39 in good health. Both conserved end residues are part of each CDR3. The D gene is left open where the match is weak. Expanded clones get a size class; other rows say once, few or many, or leave the size out.

size	V	D	J	length	CDR3	DNA
.	TRBV5-6	TRBD1	TRBJ2-6	19	CASSWEGQETNSGANVLTF	TGTGCCAGCAGCTGGGAAGGACAGGAGACAAACTCTGGGGCCAACGTCCTGACTTTC
.	TRBV2	.	TRBJ1-2	13	CASSEESNYGYTF	TGTGCCAGCAGTGAAGAGAGTAACTATGGCTACACCTTC
many	TRBV11-2	TRBD1	TRBJ1-6	14	CASSSGGGYSPLHF	TGTGCCAGCAGCTCAGGGGGCGGGTATTCACCCCTCCACTTT
.	TRBV7-9	TRBD1	TRBJ2-7	13	CASAGTGAYEQYF	TGTGCCAGTGCCGGGACAGGAGCCTACGAGCAGTACTTC
.	TRBV10-1	.	TRBJ2-7	13	CASSESGATPRHF	TGCGCCAGCAGTGAGTCGGGGGCGACGCCACGGCACTTC
few	TRBV28	TRBD1	TRBJ2-7	15	CASSHRQGVRYEQYF	TGTGCCAGCAGCCATAGACAGGGGGTTAGGTACGAGCAGTACTTC
.	TRBV9	TRBD2	TRBJ2-7	16	CASSPPWGGRTHEQYF	TGTGCCAGCAGCCCCCCCTGGGGCGGGAGGACCCACGAGCAGTACTTC
.	TRBV7-6	.	TRBJ1-1	13	CASSRDYNTEAFF	TGTGCCAGCAGCCGAGACTATAACACTGAAGCTTTCTTT
.	TRBV28	TRBD2	TRBJ2-7	16	CASNTLLAGGPYEQYF	TGTGCCAGCAATACCCTTCTAGCGGGAGGGCCCTACGAGCAGTACTTC
.	TRBV19	TRBD1	TRBJ1-5	15	CASSLITGDNQPQHF	TGTGCCAGTAGTCTAATCACAGGGGACAATCAGCCCCAGCATTTT
.	TRBV6-1	.	TRBJ2-7	15	CASSEIQASSYEQYF	TGTGCCAGCAGTGAAATACAGGCTTCTAGCTACGAGCAGTACTTC
.	TRBV6-1	.	TRBJ2-7	15	CASSERAGDPYEQYF	TGTGCCAGCAGTGAAAGGGCAGGGGACCCCTACGAGCAGTACTTC
.	TRBV19	TRBD1	TRBJ2-1	17	CASSIDSLGQGYNEQFF	TGTGCCAGTAGTATAGATAGCCTCGGACAGGGCTACAATGAGCAGTTCTTC
few	TRBV4-2	TRBD2	TRBJ2-7	15	CASSQDTSGSDEQYF	TGTGCCAGCAGCCAAGACACTAGCGGGAGTGACGAGCAGTACTTC
.	TRBV30	.	TRBJ2-7	12	CAWSVQVGEQYF	TGTGCCTGGAGTGTACAGGTAGGGGAGCAGTACTTC
.	TRBV11-2	TRBD1	TRBJ2-7	16	CASSLAGQVLSYEQYF	TGTGCCAGCAGCTTAGCCGGACAGGTCCTATCGTACGAGCAGTACTTC
.	TRBV5-1	TRBD2	TRBJ2-1	16	CASSLYGLAAGHEQFF	TGCGCCAGCAGCTTATATGGACTAGCGGCTGGACATGAGCAGTTCTTC
few	TRBV25-1	.	TRBJ2-1	15	CASSARPGGEDEQFF	TGTGCCAGCAGTGCCCGACCGGGTGGTGAAGATGAGCAGTTCTTC
.	TRBV2	.	TRBJ2-7	14	CASSEAGTLYEQYF	TGTGCCAGCAGTGAGGCGGGAACCCTCTACGAGCAGTACTTC
.	TRBV19	.	TRBJ2-3	13	CASSPRGTDTQYF	TGTGCCAGTAGTCCCAGGGGCACAGATACGCAGTATTTT
.	TRBV11-2	TRBD1	TRBJ2-7	13	CASSRDRDYEQYF	TGTGCCAGCAGTCGGGACAGGGATTACGAGCAGTACTTC
.	TRBV7-6	TRBD2	TRBJ2-2	17	CASSPTRGRASNGELFF	TGTGCCAGCAGCCCAACTCGGGGGAGGGCTTCTAACGGGGAGCTGTTTTTT
once	TRBV27	TRBD1	TRBJ1-2	18	CASSSQRLTGRGGYGYTF	TGTGCCAGCAGTTCCCAGAGACTGACCGGCAGGGGGGGCTATGGCTACACCTTC
few	TRBV6-4	.	TRBJ2-2	16	CASSDGGTENTGELFF	TGTGCCAGCAGTGACGGAGGGACCGAGAACACCGGGGAGCTGTTTTTT
once	TRBV20-1	.	TRBJ2-5	11	CSARVLETQYF	TGCAGTGCTAGAGTTTTAGAGACCCAGTACTTC
.	TRBV7-9	.	TRBJ2-7	18	CASSLTLGQRGDAYEQYF	TGTGCCAGCAGCTTAACCCTCGGGCAGAGAGGGGATGCGTACGAGCAGTACTTC
many	TRBV11-2	TRBD1	TRBJ2-1	14	CASSLGTGDNEQFF	TGTGCCAGCAGCTTGGGGACAGGAGACAATGAGCAGTTCTTC
.	TRBV30	.	TRBJ2-3	12	CAWAPLEDTQYF	TGTGCCTGGGCCCCCTTGGAGGATACGCAGTATTTT
many	TRBV11-1	TRBD1	TRBJ2-7	15	CASSLLGQVPYEQYF	TGTGCCAGCAGCTTACTAGGACAGGTTCCCTACGAGCAGTACTTC
.	TRBV6-4	TRBD2	TRBJ2-1	15	CASSPPSGRANEQFF	TGTGCCAGCAGCCCCCCTAGCGGGAGGGCCAATGAGCAGTTCTTC
.	TRBV21-1	.	TRBJ2-1	16	CASSKEGRGAYNEQFF	TGTGCCAGCAGCAAAGAGGGCAGGGGCGCCTACAATGAGCAGTTCTTC
.	TRBV7-9	TRBD2	TRBJ2-1	15	CASRFSGPAYNEQFF	TGTGCCAGCAGGTTTAGCGGGCCTGCCTACAATGAGCAGTTCTTC
.	TRBV28	TRBD1	TRBJ1-2	20	CASSLFPRDSLSLTSYGYTF	TGTGCCAGCAGCCTTTTTCCGCGGGACAGCCTTTCTTTAACCTCCTATGGCTACACCTTC
.	TRBV6-5	.	TRBJ2-7	15	CASSPFHGSSNEQYF	TGTGCCAGCAGCCCTTTTCATGGTAGTAGCAACGAGCAGTACTTC
few	TRBV6-1	.	TRBJ1-3	13	CASTRSSGNTIYF	TGTGCCAGCACTAGGTCTTCTGGAAACACCATATATTTT
.	TRBV6-5	.	TRBJ2-7	12	CASFSQGREQYF	TGTGCCAGTTTTAGCCAGGGCCGGGAGCAGTACTTC
.	TRBV6-5	TRBD2	TRBJ2-1	15	CASSYFSGGDNEQFF	TGTGCCAGCAGTTACTTTTCGGGGGGGGACAATGAGCAGTTCTTC
.	TRBV7-9	.	TRBJ2-1	14	CASSARIPYNEQFF	TGTGCCAGCAGCGCCCGAATCCCCTACAATGAGCAGTTCTTC
.	TRBV5-6	.	TRBJ2-2	14	CASSFNMGAGELFF	TGTGCCAGCAGCTTTAATATGGGGGCCGGGGAGCTGTTTTTT
.	TRBV28	.	TRBJ1-3	17	CASSGLPSAHKKNTIYF	TGTGCCAGCAGCGGCCTTCCGTCCGCCCATAAGAAAAACACCATATATTTT
.	TRBV5-4	TRBD1	TRBJ1-6	16	CASSFRTGRGDSPLHF	TGTGCCAGCAGTTTCCGGACAGGGAGAGGGGATTCACCCCTCCACTTT
.	TRBV14	.	TRBJ1-3	15	CASSPLGTRGDTIYF	TGTGCCAGCAGCCCCCTGGGAACCCGGGGAGACACCATATATTTT
few	TRBV6-4	.	TRBJ2-1	14	CASSEVGGEGEQFF	TGTGCCAGCAGTGAGGTGGGGGGCGAGGGTGAGCAGTTCTTC
.	TRBV11-2	TRBD2	TRBJ2-1	15	CASSLGTSGLGEQFF	TGTGCCAGCAGCTTAGGGACTAGCGGGCTAGGTGAGCAGTTCTTC
.	TRBV7-9	.	TRBJ2-2	15	CASSLEAGRIGELFF	TGTGCCAGCAGCTTGGAGGCAGGACGAATCGGGGAGCTGTTTTTT
.	TRBV6-4	TRBD2	TRBJ2-1	15	CASSEGAGGGSEQFF	TGTGCCAGCAGTGAGGGTGCGGGAGGGGGGAGTGAGCAGTTCTTC
.	TRBV5-6	.	TRBJ2-1	14	CASSLAGYLHEQFF	TGTGCCAGCAGCTTGGCGGGCTACTTGCATGAGCAGTTCTTC
.	TRBV19	TRBD2	TRBJ2-7	13	CASGAGVAYEQYF	TGTGCCAGTGGAGCGGGAGTTGCCTACGAGCAGTACTTC
many	TRBV11-2	.	TRBJ2-6	16	CASSSSPLSGANVLTF	TGTGCCAGCAGCTCCTCGCCCCTCTCTGGGGCCAACGTCCTGACTTTC
few	TRBV6-4	.	TRBJ2-2	15	CASSDSGDGTGELFF	TGTGCCAGCAGTGACTCAGGGGATGGTACCGGGGAGCTGTTTTTT
few	TRBV9	.	TRBJ2-1	14	CASRDSLTYNEQFF	TGTGCCAGCAGGGACAGTCTTACCTACAATGAGCAGTTCTTC
.	TRBV6-5	.	TRBJ1-5	14	CASSHGAENQPQHF	TGTGCCAGCAGCCACGGGGCAGAAAATCAGCCCCAGCATTTT
.	TRBV9	.	TRBJ2-3	13	CASSAPLGGAQYF	TGTGCCAGCAGCGCCCCTCTTGGAGGTGCGCAGTATTTT
.	TRBV7-2	TRBD1	TRBJ1-4	14	CASSSGQGFEKLFF	TGTGCCAGCAGCTCGGGACAGGGTTTCGAAAAACTGTTTTTT